This entry lists 14 T cell receptor beta chains sequenced from one sample in a study of Ad26.COV2.S vaccination and SARS-CoV-2 variants. Some clones are missing from TCRdb's copy, which holds only in-frame ones; the method was immunoSEQ multiplex PCR. The table has around 450,000 clones, 88% seen once. The treatment here: 15 to 20 received Ad26.COV2.S at low or high dose, single or two shots; about five received placebo; per-sample allocation not given. Collection of samples fell on day 63 after the first vaccine or placebo injection. The input for sequencing was peripheral blood, taken in a trial of Ad26.COV2.S vaccine versus placebo. The receptor set was obtained from a person between 18 and 60 years old who received the Ad26.COV2.S COVID-19 vaccine or a placebo.

The chain carries TRBV19 and TRBJ1-4; D may be TRBD1 (6 bases). Germline lookup yields CDR1 LNHDA and CDR2 SQIVND (reference sequence). Trimming pared 5 bases from V and 8 bases from J, leaving 15 bases between. The length of the CDR3 is 14 residues. The CDR3 here is CASSAGGWEEKLFF. The CDR3 DNA is TGTGCCAGTAGTGCCGGGGGCTGGGAGGAAAAACTGTTTTTT.

The chain employs TRBV2 and TRBJ1-6, with 10 bases fitting TRBD1. The CDR3 length is 15 residues. V lost 6 bases, J lost 7 bases, and 6 bases stayed unmatched. CDR1 is SNHLY, CDR2 FYNNEI, per germline. The CDR3 sequence is CASRRGDRGNSPLHF. CDR3 bases: TGTGCCAGCAGGAGGGGGGACAGGGGAAATTCACCCCTCCACTTT.

The rearrangement uses TRBV28 and TRBJ1-2; the D gene is possibly TRBD1 (5 bases). CDR3 size: 14 residues. The germline gives CDR1 MDHEN, CDR2 SYDVKM. Trimming took off 4 bases at V and 7 bases at J, with 16 bases between the two ends. The CDR3 DNA follows: TGTGCCAGCAGTTCCCCTGCGGGGGGACGTGGCTACACCTTC. Its protein is CASSSPAGGRGYTF.

The V gene is TRBV7-9, the J gene TRBJ2-1; D may correspond to TRBD1 or TRBD2 (5 bases each). Germline values: CDR1 SEHNR, CDR2 FQNEAQ (reference sequence). This CDR3 region has 17 residues. Trimming removed 1 base from V and 8 bases from J, with 21 bases in between. CDR3 DNA: TGTGCCAGCAGCTTAGGAAGAGGGCAGGGTTTTTCGTATGAGCAGTTCTTC. Its protein product is CASSLGRGQGFSYEQFF.

The chain carries TRBV27 and TRBJ2-5; 9 bases fit TRBD1. Per the germline V gene, CDR1 is MNHEY and CDR2 is SMNVEV (reference sequence). V dropped 5 bases and J dropped 0; count of bases not matched to a gene: 7. The CDR3 sequence is 16 residues long. The CDR3 DNA sequence: TGTGCCAGCAGTGCGGACAGGGGTTACTACCAAGAGACCCAGTACTTC. This translates into CASSADRGYYQETQYF.

This clone has only a few counts. The CDR3 nucleotides read TGTGCCAGCAGTTACTCGTTTGAGGGGCGCTCTGGCTACACCTTC. It specifies CASSYSFEGRSGYTF. The chain is built from TRBV6-5 and TRBJ1-2; weak D call: TRBD1 (5 bases). The V end lost 0 bases, the J end lost 7 bases, and 15 bases lay between the germline ends. Germline assignment: CDR1 MNHEY and CDR2 SVGAGI. The CDR3 length is 15 residues.

The rearrangement uses TRBV7-2 and TRBJ2-5; tentative D call: TRBD1 (6 bases). CDR3 length: 16 amino acids. The germline gives CDR1 SGHTA, CDR2 FQGNSA. Trimming removed 1 base from V and 5 bases from J, with 17 bases in between. The CDR3 is CASSLVGGLPAETQYF. As DNA, the CDR3 is TGTGCCAGCAGCTTAGTTGGGGGCCTCCCAGCCGAGACCCAGTACTTC.

This chain uses TRBV9 with TRBJ1-1, with no clear D. This CDR3 has 15 residues. V was trimmed by 0 bases and J by 5 bases, leaving 14 bases between them. Germline lookup yields CDR1 SGDLS and CDR2 YYNGEE. The CDR3 nucleotides are TGTGCCAGCAGCGTAGCCTCGGGGATGCGGACTGAAGCTTTCTTT. This codes for CASSVASGMRTEAFF.

The chain uses TRBV3-1 (or the pseudogene TRBV3-2) and TRBJ2-1; D could derive from TRBD1 or TRBD2 (6 bases each). Between the trimmed V and J ends, which lost 0 bases and 4 bases, there was a span of 13 bases. CDR3 length equals 16 residues. The germline V gene has CDR1 LGHDT and CDR2 YNNKEL (reference sequence). The CDR3 reads CASSQDRGGRYNEQFF. The CDR3 DNA reads as TGTGCCAGCAGCCAAGATCGAGGGGGGCGATACAATGAGCAGTTCTTC.

About this clone itself: This CDR3 is also generated by other DNA sequences in the sample. This chain joins TRBV29-1 and TRBJ2-7, with TRBD2 identical over 13 bases. Germline CDR1 reads SQVTM; CDR2 reads ANQGSEA. The CDR3 runs 13 residues. J was trimmed by 4 bases and V by 4 bases; bases with no gene match: 1. The CDR3 DNA sequence: TGCAGCGTTGGACTAGCGGGGGGTTACGAGCAGTACTTC. This sequence encodes CSVGLAGGYEQYF.

The genes are TRBV28 and TRBJ2-3; no clear D gene. CDR1 and CDR2 (germline): MDHEN, SYDVKM. V lost 2 bases and J 0 bases, leaving 12 bases between the germline ends. The CDR3 consists of 16 residues. The CDR3 bases are TGTGCCAGCAGTTTACTCCCGCAATCTAGCACAGATACGCAGTATTTT. This sequence encodes CASSLLPQSSTDTQYF. Full variable domain (missing parts from reference TRBV28 and TRBJ2-3): DVKVTQSSRYLVKRTGEKVFLECVQDMDHENMFWYRQDPGLGLRLIYFSYDVKMKEKGDIPEGYSVSREKKERFSLILESASTNQTSMYLCASSLLPQSSTDTQYFGPGTRLTVL.

V usage is TRBV27 and J usage is TRBJ1-6; 7 bases match TRBD1. The CDR3 length is 14 residues. Germline lookup yields CDR1 MNHEY and CDR2 SMNVEV (reference sequence). The V segment lost 5 bases and the J segment 7 bases; nucleotides outside the gene matches: 5. CDR3 sequence: CASSIRDSNSPLHF. Written as DNA, the CDR3 is TGTGCCAGCAGTATACGGGACAGCAATTCACCCCTCCACTTT.

This chain connects TRBV30 to TRBJ1-4; no reliable D call. With 0 bases removed from V and 4 bases from J, the gap between germline ends came to 6 bases. This CDR3 is built from 13 residues. Germline V lookup: CDR1 GTSNPN, CDR2 SVGIG (reference sequence). As DNA, the CDR3 is TGTGCCTGGAGTGTACGTGGTAATGAAAAACTGTTTTTT. This codes for CAWSVRGNEKLFF.

The J gene is TRBJ2-3, the V gene TRBV4-2, with D uncertain. V shed 1 base and J shed 8 bases, with 10 bases lying between them. Germline CDR1 reads LGHNA; CDR2 reads YNFKEQ. The length of the CDR3 is 13 residues. CDR3 loop: CASSQGDLTTQYF. DNA for the CDR3: TGTGCCAGCAGCCAAGGAGATTTGACTACGCAGTATTTT.